These T cell receptor beta chains were read from a single sample in a study of control samples from healthy donors and cancer patients. Here immunoSEQ multiplex PCR was the method, and the copy in TCRdb shows in-frame clones only, minus some. This sample has roughly 100,000 clones, with 85% to 90% found just once. The material sequenced was PBMCs. The receptor source for this set is a man between 60 and 75 years old with lung cancer. The CDR3 runs from the conserved cysteine through the conserved F or W. A D gene is named only where the DNA matches it firmly. Clone size is shown for a subset of rows, as once, few, many or a class of expanded clone.

V gene	clone size	D gene	J gene	CDR3 DNA	CDR3 protein
TRBV7-8	NA	NA	TRBJ1-2	TGTGCCAGCAGTCCGCAGGACAACTATGGCTACACCTTC	CASSPQDNYGYTF
TRBV24-1	NA	NA	TRBJ1-2	TGTGCCACCAGTGAACCGGACCTTAGGTCCGGCTACACCTTC	CATSEPDLRSGYTF
TRBV5-1	NA	TRBD2	TRBJ2-1	TGCGCCAGCGCTGTGGGCGGGGGGGCCTACAATGAGCAGTTCTTC	CASAVGGGAYNEQFF
TRBV9	NA	TRBD1	TRBJ1-1	TGTGCCAGCAGCGTAGAGGGGACAGGGGGGAAAGCTTTCTTT	CASSVEGTGGKAFF
TRBV18	NA	NA	TRBJ2-5	TGTGCCAGCTCACCCGGACTAGGTGGGGGGGCCAACGCAGAGACCCAGTACTTC	CASSPGLGGGANAETQYF
TRBV18	NA	TRBD1	TRBJ2-1	TGTGCCAGCTCACCAAGGCAAGGGGGCGCTGGCTACAATGAGCAGTTCTTC	CASSPRQGGAGYNEQFF
TRBV6-5	NA	NA	TRBJ2-2	TGTGCCAGCCGTCGTGCCAGGTCCGGGGAGCTGTTTTTT	CASRRARSGELFF
TRBV3-1/TRBV3-2	NA	NA	TRBJ2-7	TGTGCCAGCAGCCAAGCTACCGAGCAGTACTTC	CASSQATEQYF
TRBV7-9	NA	NA	TRBJ1-4	TGTGCCAGCAGCTTTGGGGGAGGTGAAAAACTGTTTTTT	CASSFGGGEKLFF
TRBV11-2	NA	NA	TRBJ1-2	TGTGCCAGCAGCTTAGAACGGACGGGATATGGCTACACCTTC	CASSLERTGYGYTF
TRBV5-6	NA	TRBD1	TRBJ1-4	TGTGCCAGCAGCTTGGGATCCCTCAGGGGGCCTGAAAAACTGTTTTTT	CASSLGSLRGPEKLFF
TRBV5-1	NA	TRBD1	TRBJ2-5	TGCGCCAGCAGCTTTGGCGAGGGGGCAGGGGAGACCCAGTACTTC	CASSFGEGAGETQYF
TRBV12-5	NA	NA	TRBJ1-4	TGTGCTAGTGGTTTGGAGGGGGGGCGACGAGAAAAACTGTTTTTT	CASGLEGGRREKLFF
TRBV15	NA	TRBD1	TRBJ1-1	TGTGCCACCAGCCCCGGCAGGGGGCTCCCCCTCACTGAAGCTTTCTTT	CATSPGRGLPLTEAFF
TRBV2	NA	TRBD1	TRBJ1-1	TGTGCCAGCAATCCGACAGGGAGGTACACTGAAGCTTTCTTT	CASNPTGRYTEAFF
TRBV6-2/TRBV6-3	NA	NA	TRBJ2-1	TGTGCCAGCAGTTACCCGACAGAGCAGTTCTTC	CASSYPTEQFF
TRBV5-1	NA	NA	TRBJ2-7	TGCGCCAGCAGCTTGTCCCCCTCCTACGAGCAGTACTTC	CASSLSPSYEQYF
TRBV7-3	NA	NA	TRBJ2-3	TGTGCCAGCAGCTTATCTAGCACAGATACGCAGTATTTT	CASSLSSTDTQYF
TRBV24-1	NA	TRBD1	TRBJ2-1	TGTGCCACCAGTGATCGGACAGGGGGCGTTAATGAGCAGTTCTTC	CATSDRTGGVNEQFF
TRBV3-1/TRBV3-2	NA	NA	TRBJ2-7	TGTGCCAGCAGCCACACGGGCCAGCAGTACTTC	CASSHTGQQYF
TRBV30	NA	TRBD2	TRBJ2-1	TGTGCCTGGAGTGTAGTAGCGGGGGGCATAGAGAATGAGCAGTTCTTC	CAWSVVAGGIENEQFF
TRBV12-3/TRBV12-4	NA	NA	TRBJ1-3	TGTGCCAGCCTCTGGGGGGGAAACACCATATATTTT	CASLWGGNTIYF
TRBV24-1	NA	NA	TRBJ1-1	TGTGCCACCAGGGGGCGACGCGACACTGAAGCTTTCTTT	CATRGRRDTEAFF
TRBV27	NA	NA	TRBJ1-4	TGTGCCAGCAGGCAGGGTCGGGTTAATGAAAAACTGTTTTTT	CASRQGRVNEKLFF
TRBV4-2	NA	NA	TRBJ2-2	TGTGCCAGCAGCCTCCTGGGGACAGTTAGCGGCGGGGAGCTGTTTTTT	CASSLLGTVSGGELFF
TRBV12-5	once	NA	TRBJ2-4	TGTGCTAGTGGTTTGGTATTAGGCAGAAACATTCAGTACTTC	CASGLVLGRNIQYF
TRBV4-1	NA	TRBD2	TRBJ2-3	TGCGCCAGCAGCCAGGTGATGGTAGCGGGGGGGGCAGATACGCAGTATTTT	CASSQVMVAGGADTQYF
TRBV9	NA	TRBD2	TRBJ2-5	TGTGCCAGCAGCGAAGGCGGGGGGTCCCAAGAGACCCAGTACTTC	CASSEGGGSQETQYF
TRBV6-6	NA	TRBD1	TRBJ2-5	TGTGCCAGCAGTTCCCGACAGGGCCAAGAGACCCAGTACTTC	CASSSRQGQETQYF
TRBV11-3	NA	NA	TRBJ1-4	TGTGCCAGCAGCTTAATGGGGGATGAAAAACTGTTTTTT	CASSLMGDEKLFF
TRBV24-1	NA	TRBD1	TRBJ2-3	TGTGCCACCAGTGATCGGTCCGTAGCAGGGGGCCGAACGCAGTATTTT	CATSDRSVAGGRTQYF
TRBV29-1	NA	NA	TRBJ2-1	TGCAGCGTTGTACTCGGGGGCGGGAATGAGCAGTTCTTC	CSVVLGGGNEQFF
TRBV6-4	NA	NA	TRBJ1-5	TGTGCCAGCAGTCAGGACAGTTACAATCAGCCCCAGCATTTT	CASSQDSYNQPQHF
TRBV7-9	NA	TRBD1	TRBJ1-1	TGTGCCAGCAGCTTAGGGGACAGGTACACTGAAGCTTTCTTT	CASSLGDRYTEAFF
TRBV5-1	NA	NA	TRBJ1-1	TGCGCCAGCAGCTCGGACCCCCCCCGGGACACTGAAGCTTTCTTT	CASSSDPPRDTEAFF
TRBV30	NA	TRBD2	TRBJ2-5	TGTGCCTGGAGTGGGACGGCGGGGGGAGGAGAGACCCAGTACTTC	CAWSGTAGGGETQYF
TRBV25-1	NA	TRBD1	TRBJ2-4	TGTGCCAGCGGGGGGACAGGCTGGGACATTCAGTACTTC	CASGGTGWDIQYF